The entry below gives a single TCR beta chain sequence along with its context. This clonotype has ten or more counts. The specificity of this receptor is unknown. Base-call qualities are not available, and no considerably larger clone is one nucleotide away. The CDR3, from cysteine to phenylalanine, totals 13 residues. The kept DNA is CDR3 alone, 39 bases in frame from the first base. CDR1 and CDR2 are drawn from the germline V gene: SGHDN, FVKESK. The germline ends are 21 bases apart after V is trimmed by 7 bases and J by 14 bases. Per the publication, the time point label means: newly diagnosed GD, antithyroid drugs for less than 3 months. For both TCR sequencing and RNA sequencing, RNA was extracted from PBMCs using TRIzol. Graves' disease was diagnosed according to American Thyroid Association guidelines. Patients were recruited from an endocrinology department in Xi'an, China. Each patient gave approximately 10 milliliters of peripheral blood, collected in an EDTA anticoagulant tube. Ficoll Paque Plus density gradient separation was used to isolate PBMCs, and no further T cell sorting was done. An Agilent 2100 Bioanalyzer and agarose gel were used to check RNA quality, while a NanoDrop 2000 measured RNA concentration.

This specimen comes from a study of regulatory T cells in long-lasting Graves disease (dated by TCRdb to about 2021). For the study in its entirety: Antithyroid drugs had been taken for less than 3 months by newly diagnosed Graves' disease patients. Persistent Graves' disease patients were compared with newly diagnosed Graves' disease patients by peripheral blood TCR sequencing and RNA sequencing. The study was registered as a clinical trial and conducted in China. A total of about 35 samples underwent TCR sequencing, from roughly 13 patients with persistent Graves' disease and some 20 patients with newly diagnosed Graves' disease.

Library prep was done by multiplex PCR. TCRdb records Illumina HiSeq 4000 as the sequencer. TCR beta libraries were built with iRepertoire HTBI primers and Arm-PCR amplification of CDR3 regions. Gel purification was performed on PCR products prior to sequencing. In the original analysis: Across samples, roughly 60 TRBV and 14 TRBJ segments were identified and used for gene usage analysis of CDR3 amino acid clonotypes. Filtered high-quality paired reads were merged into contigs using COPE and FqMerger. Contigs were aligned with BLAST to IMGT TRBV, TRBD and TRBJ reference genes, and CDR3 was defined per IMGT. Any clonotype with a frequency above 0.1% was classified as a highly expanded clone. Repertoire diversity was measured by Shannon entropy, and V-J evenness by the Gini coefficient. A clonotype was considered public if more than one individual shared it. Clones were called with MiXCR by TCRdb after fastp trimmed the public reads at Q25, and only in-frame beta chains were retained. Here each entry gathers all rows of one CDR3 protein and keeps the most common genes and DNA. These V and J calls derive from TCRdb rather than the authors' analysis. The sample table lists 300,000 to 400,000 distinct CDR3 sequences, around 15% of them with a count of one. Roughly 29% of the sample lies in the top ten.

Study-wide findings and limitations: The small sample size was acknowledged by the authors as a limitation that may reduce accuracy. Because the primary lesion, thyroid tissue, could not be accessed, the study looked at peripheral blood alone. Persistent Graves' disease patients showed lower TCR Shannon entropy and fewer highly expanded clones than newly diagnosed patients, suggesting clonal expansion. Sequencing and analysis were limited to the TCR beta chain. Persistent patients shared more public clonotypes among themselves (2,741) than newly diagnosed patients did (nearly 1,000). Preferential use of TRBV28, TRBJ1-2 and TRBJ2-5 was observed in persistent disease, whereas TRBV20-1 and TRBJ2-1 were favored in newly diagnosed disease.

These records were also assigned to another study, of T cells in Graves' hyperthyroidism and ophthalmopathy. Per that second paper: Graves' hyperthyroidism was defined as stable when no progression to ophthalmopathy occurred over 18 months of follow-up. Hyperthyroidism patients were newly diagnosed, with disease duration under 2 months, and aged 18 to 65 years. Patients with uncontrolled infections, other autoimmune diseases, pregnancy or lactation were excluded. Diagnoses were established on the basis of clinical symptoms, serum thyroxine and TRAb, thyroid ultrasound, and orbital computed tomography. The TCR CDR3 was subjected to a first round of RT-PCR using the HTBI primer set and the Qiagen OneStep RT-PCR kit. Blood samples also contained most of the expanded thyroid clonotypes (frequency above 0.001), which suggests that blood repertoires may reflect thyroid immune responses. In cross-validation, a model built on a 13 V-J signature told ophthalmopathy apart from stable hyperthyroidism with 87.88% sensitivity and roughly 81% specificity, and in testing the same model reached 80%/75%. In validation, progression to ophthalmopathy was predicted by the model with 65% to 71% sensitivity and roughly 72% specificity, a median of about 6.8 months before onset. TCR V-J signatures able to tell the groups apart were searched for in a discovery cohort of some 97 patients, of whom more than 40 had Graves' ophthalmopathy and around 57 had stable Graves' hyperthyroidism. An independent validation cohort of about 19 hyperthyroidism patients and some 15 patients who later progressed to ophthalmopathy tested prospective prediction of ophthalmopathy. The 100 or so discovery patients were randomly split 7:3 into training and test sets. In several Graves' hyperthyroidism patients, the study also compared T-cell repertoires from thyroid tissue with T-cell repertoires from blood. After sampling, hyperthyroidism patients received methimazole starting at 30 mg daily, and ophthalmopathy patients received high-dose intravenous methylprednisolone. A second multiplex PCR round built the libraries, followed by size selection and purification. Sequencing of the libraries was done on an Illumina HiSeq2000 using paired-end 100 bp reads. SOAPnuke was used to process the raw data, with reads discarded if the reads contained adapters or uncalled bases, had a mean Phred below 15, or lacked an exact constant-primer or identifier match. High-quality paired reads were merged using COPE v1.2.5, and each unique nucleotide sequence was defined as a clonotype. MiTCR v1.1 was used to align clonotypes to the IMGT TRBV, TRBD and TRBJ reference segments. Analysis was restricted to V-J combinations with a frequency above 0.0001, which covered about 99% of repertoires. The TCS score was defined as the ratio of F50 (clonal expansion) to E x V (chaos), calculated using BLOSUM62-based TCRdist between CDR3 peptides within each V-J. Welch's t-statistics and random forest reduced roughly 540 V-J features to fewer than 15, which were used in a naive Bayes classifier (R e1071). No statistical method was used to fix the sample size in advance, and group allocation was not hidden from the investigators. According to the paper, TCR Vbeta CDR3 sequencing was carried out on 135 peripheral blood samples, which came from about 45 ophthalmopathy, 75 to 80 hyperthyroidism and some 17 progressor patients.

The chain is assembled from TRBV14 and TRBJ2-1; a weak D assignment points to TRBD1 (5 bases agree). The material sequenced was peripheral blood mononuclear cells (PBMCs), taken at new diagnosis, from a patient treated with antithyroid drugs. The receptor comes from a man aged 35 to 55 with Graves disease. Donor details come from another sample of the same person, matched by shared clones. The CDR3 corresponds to CASKQGLAHLEFF. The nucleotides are TGTGCCAGCAAGCAGGGTTTGGCTCATTTGGAGTTCTTC.